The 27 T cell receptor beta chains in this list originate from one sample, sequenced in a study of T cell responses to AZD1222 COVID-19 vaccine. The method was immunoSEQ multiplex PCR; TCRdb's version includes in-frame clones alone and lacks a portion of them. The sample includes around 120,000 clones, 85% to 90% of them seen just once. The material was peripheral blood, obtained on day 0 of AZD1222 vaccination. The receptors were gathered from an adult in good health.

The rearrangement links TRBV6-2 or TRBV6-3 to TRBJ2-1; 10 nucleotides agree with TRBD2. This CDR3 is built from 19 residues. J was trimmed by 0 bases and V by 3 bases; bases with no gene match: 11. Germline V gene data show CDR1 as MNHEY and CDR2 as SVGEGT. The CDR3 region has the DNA TGTGCCAGCAGTTATTACAGCGGGAGGGCCTTTAGCTCCTACAATGAGCAGTTCTTC. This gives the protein CASSYYSGRAFSSYNEQFF.

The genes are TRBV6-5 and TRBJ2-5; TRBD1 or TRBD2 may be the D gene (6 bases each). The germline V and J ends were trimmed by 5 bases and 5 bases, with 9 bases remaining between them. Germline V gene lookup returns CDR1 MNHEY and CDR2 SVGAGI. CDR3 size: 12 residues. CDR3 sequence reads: CASSRGRETQYF. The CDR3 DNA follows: TGTGCCAGCAGTCGGGGGCGGGAGACCCAGTACTTC.

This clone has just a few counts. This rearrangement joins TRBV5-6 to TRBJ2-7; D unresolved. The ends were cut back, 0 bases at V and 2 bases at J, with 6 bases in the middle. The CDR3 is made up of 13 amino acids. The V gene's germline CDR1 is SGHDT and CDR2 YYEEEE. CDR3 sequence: CASSLVQPYEQYF. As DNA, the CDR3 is TGTGCCAGCAGCTTGGTACAGCCCTACGAGCAGTACTTC.

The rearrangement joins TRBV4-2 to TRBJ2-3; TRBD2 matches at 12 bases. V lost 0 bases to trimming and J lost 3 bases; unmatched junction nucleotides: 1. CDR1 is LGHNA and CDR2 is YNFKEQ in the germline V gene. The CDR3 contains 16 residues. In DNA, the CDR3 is TGTGCCAGCAGCCAAGAACTAGCGGGAGGTACAGATACGCAGTATTTT. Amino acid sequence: CASSQELAGGTDTQYF.

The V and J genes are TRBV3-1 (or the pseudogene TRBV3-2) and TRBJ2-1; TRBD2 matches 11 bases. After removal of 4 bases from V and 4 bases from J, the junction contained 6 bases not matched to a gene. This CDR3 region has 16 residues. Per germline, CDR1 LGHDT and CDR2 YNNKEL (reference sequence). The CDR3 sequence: CASSPQTSGAYNEQFF. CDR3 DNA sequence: TGTGCCAGCAGCCCTCAGACTAGCGGGGCTTACAATGAGCAGTTCTTC.

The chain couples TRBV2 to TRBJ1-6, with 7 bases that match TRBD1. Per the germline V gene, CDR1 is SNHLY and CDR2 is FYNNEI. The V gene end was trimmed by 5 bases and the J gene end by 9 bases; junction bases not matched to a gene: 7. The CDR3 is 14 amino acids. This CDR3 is CASSLTGAASPLHF. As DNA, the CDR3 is TGTGCCAGCAGTCTAACAGGGGCGGCTTCACCCCTCCACTTT.

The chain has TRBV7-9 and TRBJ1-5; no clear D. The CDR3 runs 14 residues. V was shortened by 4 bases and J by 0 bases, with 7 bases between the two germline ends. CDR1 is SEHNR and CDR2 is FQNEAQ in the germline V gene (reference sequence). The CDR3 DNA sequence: TGTGCCAGCAGCTCCATTTATAGCAATCAGCCCCAGCATTTT. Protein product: CASSSIYSNQPQHF.

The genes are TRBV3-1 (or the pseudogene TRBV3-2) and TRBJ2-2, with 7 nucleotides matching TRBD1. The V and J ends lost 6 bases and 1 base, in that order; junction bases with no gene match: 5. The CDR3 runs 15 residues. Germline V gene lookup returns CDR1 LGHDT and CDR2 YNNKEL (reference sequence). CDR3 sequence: CASRPWTGNTGELFF. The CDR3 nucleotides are TGTGCCAGCAGGCCCTGGACAGGGAACACCGGGGAGCTGTTTTTT.

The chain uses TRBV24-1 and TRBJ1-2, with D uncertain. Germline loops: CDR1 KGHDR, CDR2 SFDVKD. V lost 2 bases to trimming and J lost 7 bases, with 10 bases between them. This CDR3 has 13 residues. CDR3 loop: CATSDSPAGGYTF. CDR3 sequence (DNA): TGTGCCACCAGTGATTCCCCCGCGGGTGGCTACACCTTC.

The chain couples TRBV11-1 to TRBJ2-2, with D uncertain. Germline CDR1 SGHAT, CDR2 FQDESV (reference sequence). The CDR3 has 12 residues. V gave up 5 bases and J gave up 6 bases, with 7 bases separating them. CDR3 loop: CASSGRSGELFF. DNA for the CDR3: TGTGCCAGCAGCGGACGATCCGGGGAGCTGTTTTTT.

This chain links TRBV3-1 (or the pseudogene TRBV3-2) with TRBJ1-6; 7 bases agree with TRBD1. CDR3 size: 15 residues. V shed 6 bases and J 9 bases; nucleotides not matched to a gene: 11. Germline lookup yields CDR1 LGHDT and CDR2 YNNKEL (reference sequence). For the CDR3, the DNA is TGTGCCAGCAGACCGGGGGGAGGGGGCCGTTCACCCCTCCACTTT. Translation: CASRPGGGGRSPLHF.

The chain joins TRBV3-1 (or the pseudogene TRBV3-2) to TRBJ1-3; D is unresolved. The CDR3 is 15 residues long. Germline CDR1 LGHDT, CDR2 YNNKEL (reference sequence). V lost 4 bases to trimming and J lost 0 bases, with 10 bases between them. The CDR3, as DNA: TGTGCCAGCAGCCGAGAGGTTACCTCTGGAAACACCATATATTTT. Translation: CASSREVTSGNTIYF.

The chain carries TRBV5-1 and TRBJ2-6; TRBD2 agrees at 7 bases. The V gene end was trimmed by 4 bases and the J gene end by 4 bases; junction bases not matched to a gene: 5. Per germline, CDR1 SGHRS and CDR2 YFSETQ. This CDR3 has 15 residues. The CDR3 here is CASSPPGGGANVLTF. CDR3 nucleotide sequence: TGCGCCAGCAGCCCCCCGGGGGGAGGGGCCAACGTCCTGACTTTC.

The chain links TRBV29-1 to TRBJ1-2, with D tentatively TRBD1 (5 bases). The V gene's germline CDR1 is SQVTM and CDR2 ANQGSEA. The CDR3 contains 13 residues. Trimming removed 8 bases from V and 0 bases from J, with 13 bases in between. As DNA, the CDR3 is TGCAGCTCTGGCGGGGGGTCTAACTATGGCTACACCTTC. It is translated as CSSGGGSNYGYTF.

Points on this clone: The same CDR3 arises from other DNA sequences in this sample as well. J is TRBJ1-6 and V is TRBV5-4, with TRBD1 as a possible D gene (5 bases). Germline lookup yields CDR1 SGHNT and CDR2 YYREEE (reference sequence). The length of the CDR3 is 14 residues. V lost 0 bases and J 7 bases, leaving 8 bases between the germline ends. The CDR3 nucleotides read TGTGCCAGCAGCTTGGAGCAGGGCAATTCACCCCTCCACTTT. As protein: CASSLEQGNSPLHF.

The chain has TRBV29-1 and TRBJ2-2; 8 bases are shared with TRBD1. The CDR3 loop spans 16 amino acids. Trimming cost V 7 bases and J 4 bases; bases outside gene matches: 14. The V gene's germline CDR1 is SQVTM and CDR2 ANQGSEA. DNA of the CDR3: TGCAGCGGGAGGGTGGACGGGACAGGCGTCACCGGGGAGCTGTTTTTT. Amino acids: CSGRVDGTGVTGELFF.

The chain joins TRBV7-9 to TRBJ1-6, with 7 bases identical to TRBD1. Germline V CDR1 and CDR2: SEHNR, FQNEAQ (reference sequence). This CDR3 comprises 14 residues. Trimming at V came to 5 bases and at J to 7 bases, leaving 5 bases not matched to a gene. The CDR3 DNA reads TGTGCCAGCAGCCCAACAGGGGAGAATTCACCCCTCCACTTT. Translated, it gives CASSPTGENSPLHF.

CDR3 bases: TGCAGCGTTGAAGATCTTGGGACTAGCGGTTATACGCAGTATTTT. This gives the protein CSVEDLGTSGYTQYF. The chain uses TRBV29-1 and TRBJ2-3; 11 bases line up with TRBD2. V trimming: 0 bases; J trimming: 7 bases; junction bases outside the gene matches: 6. There are 15 residues in the CDR3. Germline CDR1 SQVTM, CDR2 ANQGSEA.

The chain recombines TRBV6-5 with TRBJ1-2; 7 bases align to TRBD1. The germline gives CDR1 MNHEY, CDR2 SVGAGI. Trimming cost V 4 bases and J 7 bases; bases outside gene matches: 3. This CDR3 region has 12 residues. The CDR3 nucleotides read TGTGCCAGCAGTTCCAACAGGGGTGGCTACACCTTC. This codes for CASSSNRGGYTF.

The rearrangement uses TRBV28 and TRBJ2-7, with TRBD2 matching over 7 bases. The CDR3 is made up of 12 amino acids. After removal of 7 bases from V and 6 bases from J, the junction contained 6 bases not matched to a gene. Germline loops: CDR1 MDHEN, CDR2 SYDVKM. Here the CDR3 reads CASKNERGEQYF. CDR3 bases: TGTGCCAGCAAAAACGAGCGGGGCGAGCAGTACTTC.

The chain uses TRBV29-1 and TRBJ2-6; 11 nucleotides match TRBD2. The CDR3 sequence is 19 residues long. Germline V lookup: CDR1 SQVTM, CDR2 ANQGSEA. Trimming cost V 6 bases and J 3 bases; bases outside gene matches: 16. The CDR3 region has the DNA TGCAGCGTCGTGACCGGGACCTTTAGCGGGAGGGGTGGGGCCAACGTCCTGACTTTC. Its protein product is CSVVTGTFSGRGGANVLTF.

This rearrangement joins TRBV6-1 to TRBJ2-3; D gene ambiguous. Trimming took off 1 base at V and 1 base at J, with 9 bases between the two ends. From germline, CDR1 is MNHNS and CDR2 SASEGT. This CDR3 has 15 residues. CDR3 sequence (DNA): TGTGCCAGCAGTGAAGGCCAGGAACGCACAGATACGCAGTATTTT. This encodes CASSEGQERTDTQYF.

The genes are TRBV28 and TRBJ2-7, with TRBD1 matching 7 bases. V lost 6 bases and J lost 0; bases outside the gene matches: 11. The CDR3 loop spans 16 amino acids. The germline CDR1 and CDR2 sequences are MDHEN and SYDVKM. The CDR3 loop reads CASSPHTGDTSYEQYF. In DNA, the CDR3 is TGTGCCAGCAGCCCCCATACAGGGGATACCTCCTACGAGCAGTACTTC.

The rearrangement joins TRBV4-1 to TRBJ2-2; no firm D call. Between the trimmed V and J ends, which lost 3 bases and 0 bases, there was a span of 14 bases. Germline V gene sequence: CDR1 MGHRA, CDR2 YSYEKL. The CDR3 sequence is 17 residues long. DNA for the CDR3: TGCGCCAGCAGCCATTCTACGGACCAAACGAACACCGGGGAGCTGTTTTTT. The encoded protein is CASSHSTDQTNTGELFF.

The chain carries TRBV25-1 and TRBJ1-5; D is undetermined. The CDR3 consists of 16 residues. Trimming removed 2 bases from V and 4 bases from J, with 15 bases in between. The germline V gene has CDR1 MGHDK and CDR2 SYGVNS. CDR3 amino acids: CASSEGDLTVNQPQHF. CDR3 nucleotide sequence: TGTGCCAGCAGTGAAGGTGATCTAACAGTAAATCAGCCCCAGCATTTT.

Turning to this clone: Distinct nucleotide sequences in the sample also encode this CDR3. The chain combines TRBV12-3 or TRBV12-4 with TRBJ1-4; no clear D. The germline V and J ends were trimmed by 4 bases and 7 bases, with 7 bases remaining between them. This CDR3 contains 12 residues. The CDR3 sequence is CASSSGGEKLFF. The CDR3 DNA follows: TGTGCCAGCAGTTCGGGTGGTGAAAAACTGTTTTTT.

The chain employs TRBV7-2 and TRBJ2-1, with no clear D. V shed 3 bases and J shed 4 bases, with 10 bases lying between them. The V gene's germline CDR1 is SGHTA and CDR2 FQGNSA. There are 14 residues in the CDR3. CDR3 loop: CASSFQSWYNEQFF. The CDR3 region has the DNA TGTGCCAGCAGCTTCCAGTCGTGGTACAATGAGCAGTTCTTC.